This T cell receptor beta chain originates from a study of naive and memory T cell subsets. This clonotype was seen ten or more times. Treatment meaning: skin biopsy from PPD injection site in Mantoux-positive individual. An oligonucleotide containing a UMI was ligated to the 3' end of TCR cDNA. Ligated cDNA underwent four rounds of PCR with nested alpha and beta constant region primers and SP2. TCRdb recomputed calls from the UMI-ligation and nested PCR reads with MiXCR, one row per CDR3 protein. The data show tens of thousands of distinct CDR3 sequences, 6.7% seen once. Sequences were derived from skin, sampled from a tuberculin skin test site. The clonotype comes from an adult in good health.

The CDR3 DNA sequence: TGTGCCAGCAGCCCTCTGGGTTTTCAGCGGGGGAGCTCCTACAATGAGCAGTTCTTC. It specifies CASSPLGFQRGSSYNEQFF. The chain uses TRBV6-6 and TRBJ2-1, with 8 bases lining up with TRBD2. Germline assignment: CDR1 MNHNY and CDR2 SVGAGI (reference sequence). The CDR3 contains 19 residues. V dropped 6 bases and J dropped 0; count of bases not matched to a gene: 16.